This TCR beta chain was captured by sequencing in a study of CXCR3-negative and CXCR3-positive naive CD8 T cells. cDNA libraries for TRB were generated by 5' RACE incorporating UMI labels. From its re-call of the 5' RACE reads, TCRdb lists each CDR3 protein once, without DNA. The sample is made up of around 26,000 distinct CDR3 sequences, and the top ten hold less than 3.5% of it. The CDR3 is 11 residues long. Germline loops: CDR1 SGHDN, CDR2 FVKESK. The TCR sequence derives from a human donor in good health. Some clones in this sample may be carry-over from other donors' samples. The material sequenced was naive CXCR3- CD8+ T cells from blood. Regarding subset: CD45RO-CCR7+CD27+CD95- naive CD8+ T cells lacking CXCR3 (TNR3-). This rearrangement joins TRBV14 to TRBJ2-7. CDR3 sequence: CANQTSYEQYF.